A single sample is the source of the 24 T cell receptor beta chains below, sequenced in a study of blood T cells in healthy people across ages. Combining a sample-barcoded 5' primer with a J-beta primer mix, a second PCR ran for roughly 7 to 12 cycles. TCRdb itself ran the 5' RACE reads through MiXCR, one entry per CDR3 protein. Among 750,000 to 1,000,000 distinct CDR3 sequences listed, roughly 28% were seen once. Another study also made use of these data, one on T cells of mothers and their children.

Sequencing input: blood. These receptors all come from a woman in her thirties or forties in good health.

This clonotype appeared a single time. This sequence joins TRBV19 and TRBJ1-1; D not resolved. Trimming stripped 3 bases from V and 2 bases from J, with 7 bases between. CDR1 and CDR2 (germline): LNHDA, SQIVND (reference sequence). The CDR3 is 13 amino acids. CDR3 coding DNA: TGTGCCAGTAGTATCTGGCAAAACACTGAAGCTTTCTTT. It codes for CASSIWQNTEAFF.

The CDR3 region is CSATTGSDLMNTEAFF. The CDR3 DNA reads as TGCAGTGCTACTACCGGCTCCGACCTTATGAACACTGAAGCTTTCTTT. This chain links TRBV20-1 with TRBJ1-1, with unresolved D. V was pared by 4 bases and J by 0 bases, with 18 bases between. CDR3 length: 16 amino acids. CDR1 is DFQATT, CDR2 SNEGSKA, per germline (reference sequence).

This clonotype appeared many times. The J gene is TRBJ1-4, the V gene TRBV4-3; D not certain. CDR3 length: 16 amino acids. Trimming left V 0 bases short and J 4 bases short, with 12 bases between. In germline, CDR1 is LGHNA, CDR2 YSLEER. This chain's CDR3 is CASSQELGRRNEKLFF. CDR3 bases: TGCGCCAGCAGCCAAGAACTAGGACGGCGTAATGAAAAACTGTTTTTT.

This chain joins TRBV3-1 and TRBJ1-4; 9 nucleotides align to TRBD1. The CDR3 is 14 amino acids. Germline CDR1 is LGHDT and CDR2 is YNNKEL (reference sequence). V dropped 4 bases and J dropped 8; count of bases not matched to a gene: 5. CDR3 in DNA: TGTGCCAGCAGCCTTCGGACAGGGGCCGAAAAACTGTTTTTT. Its protein product is CASSLRTGAEKLFF.

The chain recombines TRBV5-1 with TRBJ2-3; D may be TRBD2 (6 bases). Between the trimmed V and J ends, which lost 3 bases and 1 base, there was a span of 9 bases. Germline V gene lookup returns CDR1 SGHRS and CDR2 YFSETQ. The CDR3 runs to 14 residues. The CDR3 loop is CASSSWGGTDTQYF. In DNA, the CDR3 is TGCGCCAGCAGCTCTTGGGGGGGCACAGATACGCAGTATTTT.

In its sample, this clonotype was seen a few times. V gene TRBV15 combines with J gene TRBJ2-7; the D is unclear. Germline-derived CDR1 and CDR2 are LNHNV and YYDKDF (reference sequence). This CDR3 contains 15 residues. Trimming left V 0 bases short and J 6 bases short, with 15 bases between. DNA of the CDR3: TGTGCCACCAGCAGAGAGAAGGATAATTCGGTCGAGCAGTACTTC. Translation gives CATSREKDNSVEQYF.

This clonotype was recorded a few times. The V and J genes are TRBV7-2 and TRBJ2-7; 11 bases agree with TRBD2. Trimming took 1 base from V and 2 from J; bases not matched to a gene: 16. Germline values: CDR1 SGHTA, CDR2 FQGNSA. The CDR3 totals 20 residues. In nucleotides, the CDR3 is TGTGCCAGCAGCTTAGGAGTGGTTAAACTAGCGGGGGACCCTACCTACGAGCAGTACTTC. This codes for CASSLGVVKLAGDPTYEQYF. The full variable domain, rest sourced from reference TRBV7-2 and TRBJ2-7, is GAGVSQSPSNKVTEKGKDVELRCDPISGHTALYWYRQSLGQGLEFLIYFQGNSAPDKSGLPSDRFSAERTGGSVSTLTIQRTQQEDSAVYLCASSLGVVKLAGDPTYEQYFGPGTRLTVT.

This clonotype was seen only a few times. The chain carries TRBV11-2 and TRBJ2-2; unclear D gene. V was shortened by 4 bases and J by 5 bases, with 14 bases between the two germline ends. Germline V CDR1 and CDR2: SGHAT, FQNNGV. There are 15 residues in the CDR3. For the CDR3, the DNA is TGTGCCAGCAGCTCTAGTACTTTCCGGACCGGGGAGCTGTTTTTT. Amino acids: CASSSSTFRTGELFF.

This clonotype was detected only a few times. In nucleotides, the CDR3 is TGTGCCAGCAGCTCCAAAGAAACCGAAGAGACCCAGTACTTC. The encoded protein is CASSSKETEETQYF. The V and J genes are TRBV7-8 and TRBJ2-5; D is unresolved. Deletions cut 4 bases from V and 3 bases from J, with 12 bases between. The germline CDR1 and CDR2 sequences are SGHVS and FQNEAQ. The CDR3 runs to 14 residues.

This clonotype has just a few counts. This rearrangement joins TRBV4-1 to TRBJ1-2; weak D call: TRBD1 (5 bases). The germline V gene encodes CDR1 MGHRA and CDR2 YSYEKL. This CDR3 has 15 residues. V dropped 0 bases and J dropped 3 bases, with 11 bases sitting between them. The chain's CDR3 is CASSQEGRADYGYTF. The CDR3 nucleotides are TGCGCCAGCAGCCAAGAGGGCAGGGCGGACTATGGCTACACCTTC.

This clonotype was seen more than once but under ten times. The genes are TRBV6-1 and TRBJ2-3, with TRBD2 matching over 10 bases. V lost 4 bases, J lost 0 bases, and 10 bases stayed unmatched. Per the germline V gene, CDR1 is MNHNS and CDR2 is SASEGT. This CDR3 is built from 18 residues. CDR3 bases: TGTGCCAGCAGTGGGGTCCTAGCGGGGGCCCCTAGCACAGATACGCAGTATTTT. Protein sequence: CASSGVLAGAPSTDTQYF.

Concerning this clonotype itself: It may be a read error: a sequence one base away is much more abundant. The rearrangement links TRBV2 to TRBJ2-7, with D possibly being TRBD2 (6 bases). Germline V gene lookup returns CDR1 SNHLY and CDR2 FYNNEI. The CDR3 contains 15 residues. As DNA, the CDR3 is TGTGCCAGCAGCGGGGGAAAGGGGAGGTACTACGAGCAGGACTTC. Translation: CASSGGKGRYYEQDF.

This clonotype was seen a handful of times. The V gene is TRBV6-2 or TRBV6-3, the J gene TRBJ1-2; D might be TRBD1 (5 bases). Per the germline V gene, CDR1 is MNHEY and CDR2 is SVGEGT. This CDR3 has 13 amino acids. The ends were cut back, 2 bases at V and 5 bases at J, with 9 bases in the middle. As DNA, the CDR3 is TGTGCCAGCAGTTACCAGGGCCTTTATGGCTACACCTTC. It codes for CASSYQGLYGYTF.

J is TRBJ1-4 and V is TRBV10-3; TRBD1 agrees at 7 bases. The V and J ends lost 7 bases and 6 bases, in that order; junction bases with no gene match: 2. The CDR3 runs 12 residues. CDR1 is ENHRY and CDR2 is SYGVKD in the germline V gene. CDR3 protein: CAIMGTDEKLFF. As DNA, the CDR3 is TGTGCCATCATGGGGACAGATGAAAAACTGTTTTTT.

The genes are TRBV6-1 and TRBJ2-5, with 9 bases fitting TRBD1. Gene TRBJ2-7 matches the end of the DNA better, so the J call may be wrong. Germline lookup yields CDR1 MNHNS and CDR2 SASEGT. This CDR3 is 18 amino acids long. CDR3 DNA: TGTGCCAGCAGTCAGACAGACCAAGGGACAGGGAGTTCCTACGAGCAGTACTTC. Translated: CASSQTDQGTGSSYEQYF.

V is TRBV6-6 and J is TRBJ2-2; D possibly matches TRBD1 or TRBD2 (5 bases each). Germline CDR1 MNHNY, CDR2 SVGAGI (reference sequence). Deletions cut 8 bases from V and 6 bases from J, with 16 bases between. The CDR3 contains 14 residues. CDR3 coding DNA: TGTGCCAGCCATAGGGGCCGGGACGCCGGGGAGCTGTTTTTT. Translating it yields CASHRGRDAGELFF.

The chain links TRBV14 to TRBJ2-7, with 8 bases fitting TRBD1. The ends lost 5 bases at V and 2 bases at J; junction bases unmatched: 5. The CDR3 loop spans 14 amino acids. The V gene's germline CDR1 is SGHDN and CDR2 FVKESK. CDR3 amino acids: CASSYEDRAYEQYF. The CDR3 DNA reads as TGTGCCAGCAGCTACGAGGACAGGGCCTACGAGCAGTACTTC.

V and J are TRBV12-3 or TRBV12-4 and TRBJ1-2; D uncertain. With 6 bases removed from V and 3 bases from J, the gap between germline ends came to 11 bases. This CDR3 is 13 amino acids long. The CDR3, as DNA: TGTGCCAGCAGCTCCGCGCGGGACTATGGCTACACCTTC. This translates into CASSSARDYGYTF.

This clonotype was detected many times. The rearrangement joins TRBV12-3 or TRBV12-4 to TRBJ1-2; the D gene is possibly TRBD1 (5 bases). Trimming removed 4 bases from V and 3 bases from J, with 6 bases in between. This CDR3 is built from 12 residues. This CDR3 is CASSWGDYGYTF. As DNA, the CDR3 is TGTGCCAGCAGTTGGGGGGACTATGGCTACACCTTC.

The V gene is TRBV5-1, the J gene TRBJ1-1; 8 bases are a match to TRBD1. The V gene end was trimmed by 4 bases and the J gene end by 1 base; junction bases not matched to a gene: 9. This CDR3 is 16 amino acids long. The germline gives CDR1 SGHRS, CDR2 YFSETQ. The CDR3 nucleotides read TGCGCCAGCAGCGGGAGGACAGGGTTGGGGAACACTGAAGCTTTCTTT. Its protein product is CASSGRTGLGNTEAFF.

The chain links TRBV12-3 or TRBV12-4 to TRBJ2-3, with 8 nucleotides matching TRBD2. The CDR3 contains 13 residues. V dropped 10 bases and J dropped 1; count of bases not matched to a gene: 4. In DNA form, the CDR3 reads TGTGCCACCGGGGGGGAAGGCACAGATACGCAGTATTTT. Protein: CATGGEGTDTQYF.

The table lists this clonotype with a few counts. This chain uses TRBV28 with TRBJ2-7, with TRBD1 matching 7 bases. The CDR3 has 13 amino acids. Germline CDR1 MDHEN, CDR2 SYDVKM. V gave up 4 bases and J gave up 5 bases; unmatched junction bases: 5. The CDR3 region has the DNA TGTGCCAGCAGTTCCCCGACAGGGCACGAGCAGTACTTC. This codes for CASSSPTGHEQYF. Together with reference TRBV28 and TRBJ2-7, the CDR3 gives the full variable domain: DVKVTQSSRYLVKRTGEKVFLECVQDMDHENMFWYRQDPGLGLRLIYFSYDVKMKEKGDIPEGYSVSREKKERFSLILESASTNQTSMYLCASSSPTGHEQYFGPGTRLTVT.

The chain combines TRBV4-1 with TRBJ2-4; D is possibly TRBD1 (6 bases). V was trimmed by 5 bases and J by 7 bases, leaving 15 bases between them. CDR1 is MGHRA and CDR2 is YSYEKL in the germline V gene. The CDR3 has 14 residues. In DNA, the CDR3 is TGCGCCAGCAGCATCGTGGGGGCCGGGAACATTCAGTACTTC. It encodes CASSIVGAGNIQYF.

A note on this clonotype: A single base separates this from a much larger clone, so it may be a read error. V is TRBV9 and J is TRBJ2-5; D possibly corresponds to TRBD1 (6 bases). This CDR3 is 14 amino acids long. The germline V gene has CDR1 SGDLS and CDR2 YYNGEE. The CDR3, as DNA: TGTGTCAGCAGCGTTACGGACAGCATAGAGACCCAGTACTTC. It is translated as CVSSVTDSIETQYF.